The 4 T cell receptor beta chains given below trace back to one sample, sequenced in a study of blood T cell repertoires in COVID-19. Sequencing was performed with immunoSEQ multiplex PCR; in TCRdb, only in-frame clones are kept and a portion is missing. Counted here are under 250,000 clones, roughly four fifths occurring once; the ten biggest clones make up roughly 1.3%. The source material was PBMCs or T cells enriched from blood (not recorded which). The receptors derive from a woman between 40 and 50 years old with acute COVID-19.

This chain links TRBV11-2 with TRBJ2-1, with TRBD1 matching 9 bases. The CDR3 length is 14 residues. CDR1 is SGHAT and CDR2 is FQNNGV in the germline V gene. J gave up 8 bases and V 5 bases, and 7 bases lay outside the gene matches. The chain's CDR3 is CASSVYRGLDEQFF. The DNA of the CDR3 is TGTGCCAGCAGCGTGTACAGGGGGCTCGATGAGCAGTTCTTC.

The chain combines TRBV11-3 with TRBJ2-5; 7 positions agree with TRBD2. Germline V gene data show CDR1 as SGHNT and CDR2 as YENEEA. V shed 5 bases, J shed 5 bases, and the junction held 5 bases outside the gene matches. The CDR3 is 13 residues long. CDR3 sequence reads: CASSRDYRETQYF. In nucleotides, the CDR3 is TGTGCCAGCAGCCGGGACTATCGGGAGACCCAGTACTTC. The full variable domain, its missing parts supplied by reference TRBV11-3 and TRBJ2-5, is EAGVVQSPRYKIIEKKQPVAFWCNPISGHNTLYWYLQNLGQGPELLIRYENEEAVDDSQLPKDRFSAERLKGVDSTLKIQPAELGDSAVYLCASSRDYRETQYFGPGTRLLVL.

The chain joins TRBV4-3 to TRBJ1-1; D gene ambiguous. The ends were cut back, 1 base at V and 7 bases at J, with 13 bases in the middle. The CDR3 contains 14 residues. Germline values: CDR1 LGHNA, CDR2 YSLEER. CDR3 coding DNA: TGCGCCAGCAGCCAAGTTGGACGGGGAAGTGAAGCTTTCTTT. Protein product: CASSQVGRGSEAFF.

In its sample, this clone was seen once. The chain uses TRBV4-1 and TRBJ1-3; no firm D call. The germline V gene has CDR1 MGHRA and CDR2 YSYEKL. The V end lost 0 bases, the J end lost 0 bases, and 18 bases lay between the germline ends. The length of the CDR3 is 19 residues. CDR3 amino acids: CASSQDLVAAIISGNTIYF. The CDR3, as DNA: TGCGCCAGCAGCCAAGATCTTGTTGCAGCGATAATCTCTGGAAACACCATATATTTT.